This T cell receptor beta chain comes out of a study of naive and memory T cell subsets. The CDR3 extends over 14 amino acids. Germline V gives CDR1 MDHEN, CDR2 SYDVKM. V was shortened by 6 bases and J by 6 bases, with 14 bases between the two germline ends. Study conclusions and caveats: TCR transcript changes with activation or differentiation may affect this RNA method.

This clonotype has a count of ten or more. Its antigen is not known. A UMI-containing oligonucleotide was joined by 3' ligation to the TCR cDNA template. Cells were not sorted; total RNA input targeted roughly 1 to 1000 ng. Four PCR rounds used nested alpha and beta constant region primers plus the SP2 primer. MiXCR was run by TCRdb on the 5' RACE reads, yielding one entry per CDR3 protein. This table has about 62,000 distinct CDR3 sequences, more than 6% appearing once. The TCR was taken from a female donor in good health. The chain combines TRBV28 with TRBJ2-2; D might be TRBD2 (6 bases). This CDR3 reads CASSGLPRSGELFF. CDR3 in DNA: TGTGCCAGCAGCGGACTACCCAGGTCCGGGGAGCTGTTTTTT.